The 13 T cell receptor beta chains reported below all come from one sample, sequenced in a study of T cell repertoires in cytomegalovirus infection. TCRdb itself ran the reads through MiXCR, one entry per CDR3 protein. Of around 740,000 distinct CDR3 sequences listed, roughly 36% are singletons. The sequenced sample was PBMCs. These receptors all come from a human donor in good health (CMV status not recorded). Some clones in this sample may be carry-over from other donors' samples.

The J gene is TRBJ2-3, the V gene TRBV5-1; D might be TRBD2 (6 bases). The germline V gene has CDR1 SGHRS and CDR2 YFSETQ. CDR3 length: 16 amino acids. The germline V and J ends were trimmed by 4 bases and 3 bases, with 18 bases remaining between them. The CDR3 protein is CASSPAWGLQTDTQYF. The CDR3 nucleotides read TGCGCCAGCAGCCCCGCTTGGGGACTCCAAACAGATACGCAGTATTTT.

This chain joins TRBV19 and TRBJ1-5; D remains unclear. CDR3 length: 15 amino acids. CDR1 and CDR2 from the germline V gene are LNHDA and SQIVND (reference sequence). V was trimmed by 1 base and J by 5 bases, leaving 12 bases between them. The CDR3 is CASSIGSRQHQPQHF. DNA of the CDR3: TGTGCCAGTAGTATAGGATCGAGACAACATCAGCCCCAGCATTTT.

V gene TRBV12-3 or TRBV12-4 combines with J gene TRBJ2-7, with unresolved D. Between the trimmed V and J ends, which lost 3 bases and 5 bases, there was a span of 17 bases. This CDR3 is built from 15 residues. The CDR3 coding sequence is TGTGCCAGCAGTTTTAGTTGGCGTGGGGTTAACGAGCAGTACTTC. This encodes CASSFSWRGVNEQYF.

This chain uses TRBV20-1 with TRBJ2-3, with 7 bases matching TRBD2. CDR1 is DFQATT and CDR2 is SNEGSKA in the germline V gene (reference sequence). After removal of 1 base from V and 3 bases from J, the junction contained 7 bases not matched to a gene. CDR3 length equals 15 residues. This chain's CDR3 is CSARVETSLTDTQYF. Here the CDR3 DNA reads TGCAGTGCTAGAGTCGAGACTAGCTTAACAGATACGCAGTATTTT.

The CDR3 reads CSARSDRMRSEQYF. DNA of the CDR3: TGCAGTGCTAGGTCGGACAGGATGAGGTCCGAGCAGTACTTC. V and J are TRBV20-1 and TRBJ2-7, with 7 bases identical to TRBD1. Germline V gives CDR1 DFQATT, CDR2 SNEGSKA (reference sequence). The CDR3 consists of 14 residues. Trimming removed 3 bases from V and 6 bases from J; junction bases left unmatched: 11.

The table lists this clonotype with a few counts. The CDR3: CASSSRDRPNYGYTF. The CDR3, as DNA: TGTGCCAGCAGCAGCCGGGACAGGCCAAACTATGGCTACACCTTC. The chain combines TRBV5-4 with TRBJ1-2, with 8 bases aligning to TRBD1. Germline V lookup: CDR1 SGHNT, CDR2 YYREEE (reference sequence). The V segment lost 4 bases and the J segment 2 bases; nucleotides outside the gene matches: 7. CDR3 size: 15 residues.

The chain recombines TRBV4-1 with TRBJ1-2; TRBD1 matches 8 bases. CDR1 is MGHRA, CDR2 YSYEKL, per germline. The J segment lost 8 bases and the V segment lost 0 bases, leaving 8 bases of the junction unmatched. The CDR3 contains 15 residues. The CDR3 loop is CASSQDLGRGLGYTF. DNA of the CDR3: TGCGCCAGCAGCCAAGATCTCGGCAGGGGGCTCGGCTACACCTTC.

Only a few counts were recorded for this clonotype. The V gene is TRBV6-5, the J gene TRBJ2-3; 9 positions agree with TRBD2. In germline, CDR1 is MNHEY, CDR2 SVGAGI. The CDR3 covers 17 residues. After removal of 0 bases from V and 4 bases from J, the junction contained 8 bases not matched to a gene. CDR3 bases: TGTGCCAGCAGTTACTCGAATGGCGGGAGGGCCCCAGATACGCAGTATTTT. Translation: CASSYSNGGRAPDTQYF.

The genes are TRBV7-9 and TRBJ1-1, with D possibly being TRBD1 (5 bases). This CDR3 region has 15 residues. Trimming shortened V by 6 bases and J by 3 bases, and 17 bases separated the two germline ends. The germline gives CDR1 SEHNR, CDR2 FQNEAQ (reference sequence). CDR3 residues: CASRGPGRKDTEAFF. The CDR3 DNA sequence: TGTGCCAGCAGGGGTCCGGGACGGAAGGACACTGAAGCTTTCTTT.

This chain uses TRBV19 with TRBJ1-1, with TRBD1 as a possible D gene (6 bases). V lost 4 bases and J 9 bases, leaving 9 bases between the germline ends. CDR1 and CDR2 (germline): LNHDA, SQIVND (reference sequence). This CDR3 has 11 residues. CDR3 nucleotide sequence: TGTGCCAGTAGTACAGGGGCGAAAGCTTTCTTT. Translating gives CASSTGAKAFF.

In regard to this clonotype: A junction end diverges from the germline sequence, so it may reflect a read error. V and J are TRBV28 and TRBJ1-2, with D uncertain. This CDR3 is 13 amino acids long. Germline-derived CDR1 and CDR2 are MDHEN and SYDVKM. This CDR3 is CSSSRVSINGYTF. CDR3 sequence (DNA): TGTTCCAGCAGTAGGGTCAGCATCAATGGCTACACCTTC.

The rearrangement uses TRBV29-1 and TRBJ2-1; no clear D gene. V was trimmed by 4 bases and J by 5 bases, leaving 6 bases between them. The CDR3 contains 11 residues. Per the germline V gene, CDR1 is SQVTM and CDR2 is ANQGSEA. Here the CDR3 reads CSVAENNEQFF. The CDR3 nucleotides read TGCAGCGTTGCGGAAAACAATGAGCAGTTCTTC.

This sequence joins TRBV24-1 and TRBJ1-1; D not resolved. V dropped 7 bases and J dropped 2 bases, with 10 bases sitting between them. Germline V gives CDR1 KGHDR, CDR2 SFDVKD. This CDR3 contains 13 residues. The CDR3 spells CATRPGSNTEAFF. DNA for the CDR3: TGTGCCACCAGACCGGGATCCAACACTGAAGCTTTCTTT.